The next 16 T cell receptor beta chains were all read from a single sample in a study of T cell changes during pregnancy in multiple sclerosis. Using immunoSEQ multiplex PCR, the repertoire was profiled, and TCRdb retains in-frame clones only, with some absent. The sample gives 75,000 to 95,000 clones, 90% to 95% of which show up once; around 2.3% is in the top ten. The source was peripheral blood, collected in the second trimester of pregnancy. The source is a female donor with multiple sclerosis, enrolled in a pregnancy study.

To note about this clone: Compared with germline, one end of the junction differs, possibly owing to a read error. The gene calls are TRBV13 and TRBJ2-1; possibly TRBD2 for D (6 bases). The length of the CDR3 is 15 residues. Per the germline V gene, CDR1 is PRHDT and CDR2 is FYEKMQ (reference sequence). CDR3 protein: CASSLGTGSYNEQFF. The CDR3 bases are TGTGCCAGCAGCCTAGGGACTGGCTCCTACAATGAGCAGTTCTTC.

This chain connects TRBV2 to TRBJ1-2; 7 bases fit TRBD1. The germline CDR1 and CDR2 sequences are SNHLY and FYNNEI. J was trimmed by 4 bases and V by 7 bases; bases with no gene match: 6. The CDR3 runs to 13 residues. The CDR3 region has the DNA TGTGCCAGCACCGACAGGGTATTCTATGGCTACACCTTC. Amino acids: CASTDRVFYGYTF.

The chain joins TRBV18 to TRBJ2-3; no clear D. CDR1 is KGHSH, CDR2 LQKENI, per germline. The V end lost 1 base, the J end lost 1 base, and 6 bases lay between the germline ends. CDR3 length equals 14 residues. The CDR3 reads CASSPLSGTDTQYF. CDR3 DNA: TGTGCCAGCTCACCACTCTCCGGCACAGATACGCAGTATTTT.

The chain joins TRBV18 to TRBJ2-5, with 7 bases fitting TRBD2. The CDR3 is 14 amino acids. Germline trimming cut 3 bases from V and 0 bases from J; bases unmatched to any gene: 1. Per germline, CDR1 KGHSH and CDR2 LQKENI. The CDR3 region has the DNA TGTGCCAGCTCACCGGGACTAAACCAAGAGACCCAGTACTTC. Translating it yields CASSPGLNQETQYF.

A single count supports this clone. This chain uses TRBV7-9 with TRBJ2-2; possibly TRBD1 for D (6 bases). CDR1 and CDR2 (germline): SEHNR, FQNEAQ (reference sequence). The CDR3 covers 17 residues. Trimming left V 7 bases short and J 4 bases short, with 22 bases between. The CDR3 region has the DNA TGTGCCAGCATAACACAGGGTTTGGGACCGACCACCGGGGAGCTGTTTTTT. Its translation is CASITQGLGPTTGELFF.

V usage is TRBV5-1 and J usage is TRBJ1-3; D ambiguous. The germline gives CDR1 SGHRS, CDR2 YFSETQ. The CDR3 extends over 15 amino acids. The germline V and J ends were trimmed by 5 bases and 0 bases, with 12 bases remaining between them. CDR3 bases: TGCGCCAGCAGATCGCCGGGAAACTCTGGAAACACCATATATTTT. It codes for CASRSPGNSGNTIYF.

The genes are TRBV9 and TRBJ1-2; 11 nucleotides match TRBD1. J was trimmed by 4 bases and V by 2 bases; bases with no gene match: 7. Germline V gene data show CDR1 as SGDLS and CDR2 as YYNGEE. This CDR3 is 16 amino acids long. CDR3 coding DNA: TGTGCCAGCAGCGTCGGGACAGGGGGACCAATCTATGGCTACACCTTC. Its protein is CASSVGTGGPIYGYTF.

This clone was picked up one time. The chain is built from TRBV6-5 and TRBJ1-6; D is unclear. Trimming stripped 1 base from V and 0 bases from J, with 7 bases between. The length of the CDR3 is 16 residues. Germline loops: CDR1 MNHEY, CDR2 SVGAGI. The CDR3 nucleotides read TGTGCCAGCAGTTACTTCGGGAGCTCCTATAATTCACCCCTCCACTTT. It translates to CASSYFGSSYNSPLHF.

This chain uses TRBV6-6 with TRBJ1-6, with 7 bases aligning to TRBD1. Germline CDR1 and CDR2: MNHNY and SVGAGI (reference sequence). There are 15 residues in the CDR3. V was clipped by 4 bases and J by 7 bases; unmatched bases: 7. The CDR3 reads CASSFHTGENSPLHF. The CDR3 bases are TGTGCCAGCAGTTTTCACACAGGGGAGAATTCACCCCTCCACTTT.

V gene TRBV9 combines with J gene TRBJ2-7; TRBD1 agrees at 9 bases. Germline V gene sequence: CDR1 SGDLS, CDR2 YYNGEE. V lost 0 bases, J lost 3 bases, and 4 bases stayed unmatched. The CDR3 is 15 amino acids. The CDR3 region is CASSVGPGQGYEQYF. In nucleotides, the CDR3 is TGTGCCAGCAGCGTAGGACCGGGACAGGGCTACGAGCAGTACTTC.

CDR3 bases: TGTGCCAGCAGCTTAGGCGGGGGGGCTAGGGAGCAGTTCTTC. This sequence encodes CASSLGGGAREQFF. The chain has TRBV5-6 and TRBJ2-1; 9 bases align to TRBD2. The germline V gene encodes CDR1 SGHDT and CDR2 YYEEEE. This CDR3 has 14 amino acids. V shed 2 bases, J shed 10 bases, and the junction held 7 bases outside the gene matches.

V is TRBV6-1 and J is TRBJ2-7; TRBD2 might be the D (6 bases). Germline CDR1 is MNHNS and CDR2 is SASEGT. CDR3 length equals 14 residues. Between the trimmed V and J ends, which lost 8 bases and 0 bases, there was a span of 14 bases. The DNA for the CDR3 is TGTGCCAGCGGCCGGGGGACCATCTCCTACGAGCAGTACTTC. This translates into CASGRGTISYEQYF.

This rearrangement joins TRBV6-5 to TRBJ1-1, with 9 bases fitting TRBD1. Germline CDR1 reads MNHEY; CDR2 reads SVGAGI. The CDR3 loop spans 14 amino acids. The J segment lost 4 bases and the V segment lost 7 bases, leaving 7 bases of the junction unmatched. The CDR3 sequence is CASNLQGASTEAFF. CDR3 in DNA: TGTGCCAGCAACTTACAGGGGGCGAGCACTGAAGCTTTCTTT.

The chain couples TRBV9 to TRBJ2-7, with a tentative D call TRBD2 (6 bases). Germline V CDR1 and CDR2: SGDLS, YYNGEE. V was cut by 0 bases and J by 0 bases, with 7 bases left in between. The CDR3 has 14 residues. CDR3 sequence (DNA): TGTGCCAGCAGCGTAGGGACTAACTCCTACGAGCAGTACTTC. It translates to CASSVGTNSYEQYF.

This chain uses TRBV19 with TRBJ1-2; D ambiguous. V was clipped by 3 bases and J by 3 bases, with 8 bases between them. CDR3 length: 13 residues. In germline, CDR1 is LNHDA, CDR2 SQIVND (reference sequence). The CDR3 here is CASSMVADYGYTF. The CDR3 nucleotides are TGTGCCAGTAGTATGGTGGCAGACTATGGCTACACCTTC.

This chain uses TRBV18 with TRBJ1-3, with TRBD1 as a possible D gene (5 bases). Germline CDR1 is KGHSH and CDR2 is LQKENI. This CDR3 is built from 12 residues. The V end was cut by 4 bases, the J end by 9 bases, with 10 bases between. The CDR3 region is CASSQGPSTIYF. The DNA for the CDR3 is TGTGCCAGCTCACAGGGGCCGAGCACCATATATTTT.